This entry lists 5 T cell receptor beta chains sequenced from one sample in a study of blood T cell repertoires in COVID-19. TCRdb's copy holds only in-frame clones and misses some; the assay was immunoSEQ multiplex PCR. The table records almost 90,000 clones, 90% of them present only once. Sequencing was done on a sample of peripheral blood. Source of these receptors: a man aged 18 to 29 with COVID-19, enrolled during active disease.

The CDR3 sequence is CASSMGWLADTQYF. CDR3 nucleotides: TGTGCCAGTAGTATGGGCTGGTTGGCAGATACGCAGTATTTT. J is TRBJ2-3 and V is TRBV19; D is uncertain. Germline V gene sequence: CDR1 LNHDA, CDR2 SQIVND (reference sequence). CDR3 size: 14 residues. V was clipped by 3 bases and J by 4 bases, with 11 bases between them.

The rearrangement joins TRBV7-9 to TRBJ2-7; possible D gene TRBD2, 5 bases. Germline lookup yields CDR1 SEHNR and CDR2 FQNEAQ (reference sequence). The CDR3 contains 15 residues. The germline V and J ends were trimmed by 4 bases and 1 base, with 14 bases remaining between them. In DNA, the CDR3 is TGTGCCAGCAGCTCTCTAGCCCTCAAATCCTACGAGCAGTACTTC. Translated, it gives CASSSLALKSYEQYF. The full variable domain, with the rest looked up from reference TRBV7-9 and TRBJ2-7, is DTGVSQNPRHKITKRGQNVTFRCDPISEHNRLYWYRQTLGQGPEFLTYFQNEAQLEKSRLLSDRFSAERPKGSFSTLEIQRTEQGDSAMYLCASSSLALKSYEQYFGPGTRLTVT.

This CDR3 reads CASSVGLAGDSYEQYF. DNA of the CDR3: TGTGCCAGCAGCGTAGGACTAGCGGGAGACTCCTACGAGCAGTACTTC. J is TRBJ2-7 and V is TRBV9, with 12 bases fitting TRBD2. Looked up from germline, CDR1 is SGDLS and CDR2 is YYNGEE. Trimming removed 0 bases from V and 0 bases from J; junction bases left unmatched: 1. The CDR3 runs to 16 residues. Filled out from reference TRBV9 and TRBJ2-7, the complete variable domain reads DSGVTQTPKHLITATGQRVTLRCSPRSGDLSVYWYQQSLDQGLQFLIQYYNGEERAKGNILERFSAQQFPDLHSELNLSSLELGDSALYFCASSVGLAGDSYEQYFGPGTRLTVT.

This clone was observed a single time. The gene calls are TRBV15 and TRBJ1-4; D might be TRBD1 (6 bases). The V gene's germline CDR1 is LNHNV and CDR2 YYDKDF (reference sequence). Deletions cut 8 bases from V and 5 bases from J, with 12 bases between. The length of the CDR3 is 13 residues. For the CDR3, the DNA is TGTGCCACCGGGGGCACCCAGAATGAAAAACTGTTTTTT. Translation: CATGGTQNEKLFF.

The rearrangement joins TRBV6-1 to TRBJ1-5, with 7 nucleotides matching TRBD1. V gave up 7 bases and J gave up 6 bases; unmatched junction bases: 9. The CDR3 spans 14 residues. Germline V gives CDR1 MNHNS, CDR2 SASEGT. The CDR3 DNA sequence: TGTGCCAGCACTCAGGGGGGATCGGGTCAGCCCCAGCATTTT. It encodes CASTQGGSGQPQHF.